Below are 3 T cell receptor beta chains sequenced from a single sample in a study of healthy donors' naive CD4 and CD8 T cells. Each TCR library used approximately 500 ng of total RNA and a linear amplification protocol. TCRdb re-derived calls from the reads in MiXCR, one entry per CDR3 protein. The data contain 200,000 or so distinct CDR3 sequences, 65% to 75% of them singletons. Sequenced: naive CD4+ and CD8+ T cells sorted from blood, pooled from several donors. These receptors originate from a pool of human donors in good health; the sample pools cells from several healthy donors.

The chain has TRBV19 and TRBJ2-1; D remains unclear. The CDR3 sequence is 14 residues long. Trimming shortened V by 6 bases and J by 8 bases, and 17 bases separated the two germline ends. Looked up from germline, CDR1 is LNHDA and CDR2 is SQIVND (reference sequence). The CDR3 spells CASSPRWVGYEQFF. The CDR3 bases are TGTGCCAGTAGCCCTAGGTGGGTTGGTTATGAGCAGTTCTTC.

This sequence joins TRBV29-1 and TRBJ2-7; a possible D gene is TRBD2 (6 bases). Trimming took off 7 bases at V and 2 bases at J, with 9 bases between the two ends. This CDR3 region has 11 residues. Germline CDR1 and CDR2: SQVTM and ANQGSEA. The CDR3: CSGLVAYEQYF. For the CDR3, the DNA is TGCAGCGGACTAGTAGCCTACGAGCAGTACTTC.

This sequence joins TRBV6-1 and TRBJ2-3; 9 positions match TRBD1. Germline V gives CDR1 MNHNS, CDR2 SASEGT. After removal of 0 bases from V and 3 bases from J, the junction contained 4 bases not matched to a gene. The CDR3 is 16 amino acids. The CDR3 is CASSEASDRGTDTQYF. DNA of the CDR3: TGTGCCAGCAGTGAAGCCTCGGACAGGGGTACAGATACGCAGTATTTT.